This entry describes one T cell receptor beta chain. It has no known antigen specificity. The record has no base qualities; no much larger clone is one base away. This sample was included in a study of CD8+ T cells in alopecia areata (dated by TCRdb to 2017 to 2018). As for the study more broadly: High-throughput TCRbeta sequencing was used to examine T cell clonal expansion in alopecia areata in both the C3H/HeJ mouse model and human patients. Clonality in the scalp was compared among normal scalp (n=4), patchy alopecia areata scalp (n=8), and alopecia totalis/universalis scalp (n=8). RNA was extracted with the PAXgene miRNA kit for fixed scalp, the miRNeasy kit for PBMCs, and the RNeasy kit for mouse skin. TCRbeta CDR3 regions were amplified by immunoSEQ multiplex PCR using 35 Vbeta forward and 13 Jbeta reverse primers. On the human side, TCRbeta sequencing was run on scalp tissue and on sorted CD4+ and CD8+ peripheral blood T cells from healthy controls and from alopecia areata patients with either patchy or totalis/universalis disease.

PBMCs were separated by density centrifugation and stained for CD3, CD4 and CD8, after which CD4+ and CD8+ T cells were sorted on a FACSAria. Unaffected controls provided scalp biopsies and blood samples. CDR3 length: 16 amino acids, cysteine to phenylalanine. Just the 48-base CDR3 DNA is kept, in frame starting at base 1. The germline V gene encodes CDR1 MNHNY and CDR2 SVGAGI (reference sequence). Germline trimming: 4 bases from V, 4 bases from J; junction bases outside gene matches: 11. Paper-wide results and their limitations: Scalp TCR repertoire analysis is complicated because resident alphabeta T cells in normal human skin are also sequenced, whereas mouse skin is dominated by gammadelta T cells. Compared with normal scalp, lesional scalp had higher clonality and more expanded CD8+ clones, particularly in alopecia totalis/universalis, a pattern that suggests antigenic drive. TCR sequences shared between patients were less clear than in mice, possibly partly because of HLA diversity in the patient population.

Library creation used the immunoSEQ multiplex PCR assay. RNA was extracted from all samples and reverse transcribed into cDNA as template for TCR sequencing. SuperScript III was used to make first-strand cDNA, primed with a 2:1 mix of oligo-dT and random hexamers. A synthetic immune receptor repertoire was used to assess amplification bias, and residual bias was removed computationally. Regarding the original processing steps: After raw reads were preprocessed to remove errors, the CDR3 was defined following IMGT conventions as running from the conserved cysteine to phenylalanine. Clonality was calculated as 1 minus Shannon entropy normalized by log2 of the number of productive unique TCRs. CD4 or CD8 identity of scalp clones was inferred by cross-referencing scalp TCRbeta sequences with sorted blood CD4 and CD8 repertoires. TCRdb mirrors the immuneACCESS table, restricted to in-frame sequences. Some clones are absent from its copies; in checked studies, under half trace to an unresolved V gene, and the reason for the others is unknown. V and J calls and clone size are copied from that table; D and trimming were computed from the DNA. This sample gives roughly 100,000 clones in total; approximately 58% of them show up just once. The top ten clones comprise around 10% of the sample.

Recombination linked TRBV6-6 to TRBJ1-1, and 8 junction bases match TRBD1. Specimen: CD4+ T cells sorted from blood. The source is a human donor in good health. The DNA reads as follows: TGTGCCAGCAGTTTGACAGGGGTGGGGAGCAGCACTGAAGCTTTCTTT. The resulting protein is CASSLTGVGSSTEAFF.